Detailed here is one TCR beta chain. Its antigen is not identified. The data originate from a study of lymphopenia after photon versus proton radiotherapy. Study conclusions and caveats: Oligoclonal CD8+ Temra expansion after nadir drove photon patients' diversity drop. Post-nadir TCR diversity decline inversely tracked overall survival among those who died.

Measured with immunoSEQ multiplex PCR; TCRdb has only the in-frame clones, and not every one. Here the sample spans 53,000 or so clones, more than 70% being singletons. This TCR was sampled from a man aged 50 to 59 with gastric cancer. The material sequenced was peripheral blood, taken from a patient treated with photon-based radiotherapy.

The CDR3 sequence is CASSLGQRNSPLHF. For the CDR3, the DNA is TGTGCCAGCAGCCTAGGACAGAGGAATTCACCCCTCCACTTT. This rearrangement joins TRBV5-6 to TRBJ1-6; weak D call: TRBD1 (6 bases). The germline V gene encodes CDR1 SGHDT and CDR2 YYEEEE. Between the trimmed V and J ends, which lost 4 bases and 7 bases, there was a span of 12 bases. CDR3 length: 14 residues.